This T cell receptor beta chain emerged from a study of T-cell reconstitution after alpha-beta-depleted transplantation in children listed by TCRdb under 2016. For the wider study: T-cell immune reconstitution after TCRalphabeta/CD19-depleted allogeneic hematopoietic cell transplantation in children was quantitatively tracked in the study by means of TCR repertoire profiling.

This clonotype was seen a handful of times. The antigen it binds to is not known. The record has no base qualities; no much larger clone is one base away. Trimming leaves V shorter by 4 bases and J shorter by 3 bases, with the junction holding 11 bases beyond the gene matches. CDR1 and CDR2, per the germline V gene, are MDHEN and SYDVKM. The CDR3 runs 17 residues from the cysteine to the phenylalanine. Only the CDR3 portion is preserved as DNA: 51 bases, with reading frame beginning at the first base. Library preparation employed PCR. Sequencing used an Illumina HiSeq 2500. To normalize quantification of the TCRbeta repertoire, the TCR libraries were built with molecular barcoding that relied on unique molecular identifiers. TCRdb's own reprocessing of the public reads used fastp at Q25 and MiXCR and kept productive beta chains. Rows merge per CDR3 protein into single entries with the most common DNA and genes. In this sample the table shows around 200,000 distinct CDR3 sequences, 6.5% to 7.5% of which occur a single time. In total, the top ten clones hold roughly 3% of the sample.

The chain is encoded by TRBV28 joined to TRBJ2-2; 7 bases in between match TRBD1. The sequence came from a human donor who donated a stem cell graft to a child with Wiskott-Aldrich syndrome. This specimen was PBMCs from the stem cell graft donor, taken from the stem cell graft. This receptor carries the CDR3 CASSYLNRGGYTGELFF. The DNA sequence is TGTGCCAGCAGTTACTTGAACAGAGGGGGCTACACCGGGGAGCTGTTTTTT.